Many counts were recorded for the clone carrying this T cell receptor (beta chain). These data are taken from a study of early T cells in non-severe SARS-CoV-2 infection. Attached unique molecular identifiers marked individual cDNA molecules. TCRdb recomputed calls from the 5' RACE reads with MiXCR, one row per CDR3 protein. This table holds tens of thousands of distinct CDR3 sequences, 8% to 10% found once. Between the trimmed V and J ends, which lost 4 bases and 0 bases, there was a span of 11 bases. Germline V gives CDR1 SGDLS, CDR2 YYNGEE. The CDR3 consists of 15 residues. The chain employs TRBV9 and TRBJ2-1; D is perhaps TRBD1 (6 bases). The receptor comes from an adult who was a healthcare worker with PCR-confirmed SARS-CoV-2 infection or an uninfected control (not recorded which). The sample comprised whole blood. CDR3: CASSPRTASYNEQFF. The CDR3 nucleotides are TGTGCCAGCAGCCCAAGGACAGCCTCCTACAATGAGCAGTTCTTC. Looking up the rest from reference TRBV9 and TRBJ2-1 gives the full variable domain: DSGVTQTPKHLITATGQRVTLRCSPRSGDLSVYWYQQSLDQGLQFLIQYYNGEERAKGNILERFSAQQFPDLHSELNLSSLELGDSALYFCASSPRTASYNEQFFGPGTRLTVL.